Listed here are 3 T cell receptor beta chains from one sample, sequenced in a study of Ad26.COV2.S vaccination and SARS-CoV-2 variants (TCRdb year 2021). Receptors were amplified or captured by the immunoSEQ multiplex PCR assay. TCRdb retrieved this table from immuneACCESS and kept in-frame rearrangements only. Not all clones are present; in checked studies, unresolved V genes account for under half, and no reason is known for the remainder. The table for this sample lists around 300,000 clones; about 90% of them were counted only once. The ten most abundant clones make up 5.5% of the sample. The treatment or condition label here, explained by the study, means: 19 received Ad26.COV2.S at low or high dose, single or two shots; about five received placebo; per-sample allocation not given. Repertoires of vaccine and placebo recipients were sequenced from samples collected on day 63 after the first injection.

The starting material was peripheral blood, obtained in a trial of Ad26.COV2.S vaccine versus placebo. All receptors derive from a person aged 18-60 years who received the Ad26.COV2.S COVID-19 vaccine or a placebo.

V gene TRBV12-3 or TRBV12-4 combines with J gene TRBJ2-7, with D unclear. This CDR3 has 11 amino acids. Trimming shortened V by 6 bases and J by 7 bases, and 10 bases separated the two germline ends. CDR3 nucleotides: TGTGCCAGCAGGGGGATTGGGGAGCAGTACTTC. This translates into CASRGIGEQYF.

The rearrangement links TRBV6-2 or TRBV6-3 to TRBJ2-1, with 7 positions matching TRBD2. Germline V gene lookup returns CDR1 MNHEY and CDR2 SVGEGT. The CDR3 is made up of 17 amino acids. The V segment lost 0 bases and the J segment 5 bases; nucleotides outside the gene matches: 10. CDR3 sequence (DNA): TGTGCCAGCAGTTACTCCCCTTCTCTAGCGGTAGACAATGAGCAGTTCTTC. It is translated as CASSYSPSLAVDNEQFF.

The genes are TRBV18 and TRBJ1-1; no firm D call. This CDR3 has 14 residues. V shed 6 bases and J shed 1 base, with 12 bases lying between them. The germline V gene has CDR1 KGHSH and CDR2 LQKENI. The CDR3 sequence: CASSPRQTNTEAFF. CDR3 sequence (DNA): TGTGCCAGCTCCCCGAGGCAAACGAACACTGAAGCTTTCTTT.